A selection of T cell receptor beta chains follows, all from one sample in a study of cytotoxic CD8 clonotypes in ibrutinib-treated CLL. Produced via immunoSEQ multiplex PCR; TCRdb's table is partial and in-frame only. The sample records some 120,000 clones, under 70% being singletons. Sequenced material: PBMCs, taken after 24 months of ibrutinib treatment. These receptors were collected from a human donor with chronic lymphocytic leukemia. The CDR3 runs from the conserved cysteine through the conserved F or W.

j_call: TRBJ2-1; v_call: TRBV6-5; cdr3_aa: CASSYGVSSYNEQFF
j_call: TRBJ2-1; v_call: TRBV15; cdr3_aa: CATSREGQPSYNEQFF
j_call: TRBJ1-1; v_call: TRBV19; cdr3_aa: CASSGAEFGNTEAFF
j_call: TRBJ2-3; v_call: TRBV28; cdr3_aa: CASSLAGVDTQYF
j_call: TRBJ1-2; v_call: TRBV11-3; cdr3_aa: CASSFGAHYGYTF
j_call: TRBJ2-7; v_call: TRBV4-3; cdr3_aa: CASSQDRTYEQYF
j_call: TRBJ2-2; v_call: TRBV9; cdr3_aa: CACGTQNTGELFF
j_call: TRBJ2-1; v_call: TRBV5-1; cdr3_aa: CASARIDAVNEQFF
j_call: TRBJ2-1; v_call: TRBV7-3; cdr3_aa: CASRTSGGARNEQFF
j_call: TRBJ2-3; v_call: TRBV15; cdr3_aa: CATSSQGSTDTQYF
j_call: TRBJ1-1; v_call: TRBV5-1; cdr3_aa: CASSSETGFSTEAFF
j_call: TRBJ1-3; v_call: TRBV2; cdr3_aa: CASSAGQAAAGNTIYF
j_call: TRBJ2-7; v_call: TRBV28; cdr3_aa: CASSSGTGHEQYF
j_call: TRBJ1-1; v_call: TRBV21-1; cdr3_aa: CASSKGGIEAFF
j_call: TRBJ2-2; v_call: TRBV7-2; cdr3_aa: CASSRTGNTGELFF